This entry is about one TCR beta chain. The CDR3 is 13 residues long. After removal of 6 bases from V and 4 bases from J, the junction contained 5 bases not matched to a gene. Germline loops: CDR1 WNHNN, CDR2 SYGVQD (reference sequence). The sample is drawn from a study of T cell responses to AZD1222 COVID-19 vaccine. Study-level information: Second-dose groups at about 4 or about 12 weeks were pooled.

TCRdb keeps only in-frame clones here, not all; method: immunoSEQ multiplex PCR. The repertoire holds about 120,000 clones, over 85% seen once, with 8.4% in the top ten. The sequence came from an adult in good health. Sample: peripheral blood, taken on day 0 of AZD1222 vaccination. The rearrangement links TRBV10-1 to TRBJ1-1; 7 bases line up with TRBD1. This CDR3 is CASSPQGGTEAFF. CDR3 DNA: TGCGCCAGCAGCCCCCAGGGGGGCACTGAAGCTTTCTTT.